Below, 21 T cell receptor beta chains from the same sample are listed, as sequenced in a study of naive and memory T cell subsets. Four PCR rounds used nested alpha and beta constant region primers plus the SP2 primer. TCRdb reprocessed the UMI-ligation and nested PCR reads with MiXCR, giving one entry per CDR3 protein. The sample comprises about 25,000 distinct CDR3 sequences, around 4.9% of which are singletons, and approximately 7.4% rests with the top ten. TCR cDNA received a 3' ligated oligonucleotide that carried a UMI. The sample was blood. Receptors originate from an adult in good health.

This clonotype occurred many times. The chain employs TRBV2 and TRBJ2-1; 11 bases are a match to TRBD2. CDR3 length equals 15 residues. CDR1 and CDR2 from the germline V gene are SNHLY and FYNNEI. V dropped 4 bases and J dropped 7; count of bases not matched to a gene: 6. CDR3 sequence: CASSVVAGGMNEQFF. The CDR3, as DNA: TGTGCCAGCAGTGTAGTAGCGGGGGGGATGAATGAGCAGTTCTTC.

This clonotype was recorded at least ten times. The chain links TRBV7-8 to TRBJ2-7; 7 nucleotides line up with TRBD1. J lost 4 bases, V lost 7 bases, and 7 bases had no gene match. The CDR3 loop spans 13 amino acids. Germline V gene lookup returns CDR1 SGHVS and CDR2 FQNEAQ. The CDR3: CASNQGGAYEQYF. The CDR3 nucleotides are TGTGCCAGCAACCAAGGGGGCGCGTACGAGCAGTACTTC.

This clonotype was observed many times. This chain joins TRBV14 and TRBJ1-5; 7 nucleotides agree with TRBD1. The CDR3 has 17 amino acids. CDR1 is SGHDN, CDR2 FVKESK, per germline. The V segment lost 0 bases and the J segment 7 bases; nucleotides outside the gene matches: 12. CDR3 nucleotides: TGTGCCAGCAGCCAAGAAGATATCGACAGGGCTGGGCAGCCCCAGCATTTT. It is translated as CASSQEDIDRAGQPQHF.

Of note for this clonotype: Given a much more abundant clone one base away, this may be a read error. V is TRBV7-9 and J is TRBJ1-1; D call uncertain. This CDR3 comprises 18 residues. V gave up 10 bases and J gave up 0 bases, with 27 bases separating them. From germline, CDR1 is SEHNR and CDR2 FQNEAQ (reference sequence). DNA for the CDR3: TGTGCCAACAGAACCCATCCACGAGACGAGATTGTGAACACTGAAGCTTTCTTT. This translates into CANRTHPRDEIVNTEAFF.

The CDR3, as DNA: TGTGCCAGCAGCTTAACGGCGGGAACAGATACGCAGTATTTT. This translates into CASSLTAGTDTQYF. The chain recombines TRBV7-3 with TRBJ2-3; D might be TRBD2 (6 bases). This CDR3 is built from 14 residues. Germline V gives CDR1 SGHTA, CDR2 FQGTGA. V dropped 0 bases and J dropped 3 bases, with 7 bases sitting between them.

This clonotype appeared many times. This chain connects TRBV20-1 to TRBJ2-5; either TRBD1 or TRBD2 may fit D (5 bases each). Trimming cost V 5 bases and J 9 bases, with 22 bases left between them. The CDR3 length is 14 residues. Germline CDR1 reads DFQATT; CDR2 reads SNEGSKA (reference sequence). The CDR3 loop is CSAQPDTTRGAQYF. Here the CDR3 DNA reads TGCAGTGCTCAACCTGACACCACCAGAGGGGCCCAGTACTTC.

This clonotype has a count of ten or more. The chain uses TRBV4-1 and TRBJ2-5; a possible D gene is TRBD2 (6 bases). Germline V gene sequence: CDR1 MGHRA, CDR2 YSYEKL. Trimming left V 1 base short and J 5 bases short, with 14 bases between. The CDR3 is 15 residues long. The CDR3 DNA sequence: TGCGCCAGCAGCCAAGCGCCCGGGAGACAGGAGACCCAGTACTTC. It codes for CASSQAPGRQETQYF.

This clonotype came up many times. The CDR3 nucleotides read TGCGCCAGCAGCTTGGAGGCGGGAGGGCTTAATGAGCAGTTCTTC. It yields the protein CASSLEAGGLNEQFF. The rearrangement joins TRBV5-1 to TRBJ2-1, with 9 bases identical to TRBD2. Germline CDR1 is SGHRS and CDR2 is YFSETQ. The CDR3 has 15 amino acids. Trimming at V came to 0 bases and at J to 7 bases, leaving 5 bases not matched to a gene. Together with reference TRBV5-1 and TRBJ2-1, the CDR3 gives the full variable domain: KAGVTQTPRYLIKTRGQQVTLSCSPISGHRSVSWYQQTPGQGLQFLFEYFSETQRNKGNFPGRFSGRQFSNSRSEMNVSTLELGDSALYLCASSLEAGGLNEQFFGPGTRLTVL.

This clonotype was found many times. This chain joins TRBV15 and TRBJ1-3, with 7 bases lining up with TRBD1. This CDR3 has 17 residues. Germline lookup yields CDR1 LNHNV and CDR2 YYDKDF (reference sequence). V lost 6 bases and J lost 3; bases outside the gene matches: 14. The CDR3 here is CATSNRGGSDGGNTIYF. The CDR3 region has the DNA TGTGCCACCAGTAACAGGGGAGGCTCGGACGGTGGAAACACCATATATTTT.

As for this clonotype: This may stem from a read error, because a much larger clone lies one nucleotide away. This CDR3 is CASASGNTEAFF. DNA of the CDR3: TGTGCCAGCGCCTCAGGAAACACTGAAGCTTTCTTT. The chain links TRBV3-1 to TRBJ1-1; D is ambiguous. The length of the CDR3 is 12 residues. Deletions cut 8 bases from V and 2 bases from J, with 9 bases between. Per germline, CDR1 LGHDT and CDR2 YNNKEL (reference sequence).

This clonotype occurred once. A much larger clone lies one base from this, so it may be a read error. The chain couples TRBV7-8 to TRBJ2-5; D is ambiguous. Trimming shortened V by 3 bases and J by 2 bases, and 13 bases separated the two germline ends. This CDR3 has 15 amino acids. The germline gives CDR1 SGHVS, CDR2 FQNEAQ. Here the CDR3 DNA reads TGTGCCAGCAGCTTTCACAGATTCTGTCAAGAGACCCAGTACTTC. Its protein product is CASSFHRFCQETQYF.

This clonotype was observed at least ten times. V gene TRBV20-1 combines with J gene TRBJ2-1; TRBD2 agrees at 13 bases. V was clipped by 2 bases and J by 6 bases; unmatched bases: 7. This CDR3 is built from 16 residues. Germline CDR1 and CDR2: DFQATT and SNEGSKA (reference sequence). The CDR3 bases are TGCAGTGCTAGAATCCTCGGACTAGCGGGAGCCAATGAGCAGTTCTTC. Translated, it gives CSARILGLAGANEQFF.

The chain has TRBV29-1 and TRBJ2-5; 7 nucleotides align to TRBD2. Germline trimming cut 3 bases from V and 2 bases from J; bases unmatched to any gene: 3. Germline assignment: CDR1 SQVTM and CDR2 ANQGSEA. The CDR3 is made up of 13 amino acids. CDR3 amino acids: CSVDGTTQETQYF. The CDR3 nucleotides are TGCAGCGTTGATGGGACTACACAAGAGACCCAGTACTTC.

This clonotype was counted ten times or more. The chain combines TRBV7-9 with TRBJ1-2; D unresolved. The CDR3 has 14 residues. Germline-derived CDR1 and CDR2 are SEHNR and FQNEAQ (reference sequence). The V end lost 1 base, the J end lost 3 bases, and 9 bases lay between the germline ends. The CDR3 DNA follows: TGTGCCAGCAGCTTAGATCAGGCCCACTATGGCTACACCTTC. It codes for CASSLDQAHYGYTF.

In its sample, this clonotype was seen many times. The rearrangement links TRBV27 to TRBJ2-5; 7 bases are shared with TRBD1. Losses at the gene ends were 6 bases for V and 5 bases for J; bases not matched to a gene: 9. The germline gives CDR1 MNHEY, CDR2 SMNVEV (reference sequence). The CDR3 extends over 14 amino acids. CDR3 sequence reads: CASRRPTGPETQYF. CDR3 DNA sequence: TGTGCCAGCAGACGACCGACAGGGCCCGAGACCCAGTACTTC.

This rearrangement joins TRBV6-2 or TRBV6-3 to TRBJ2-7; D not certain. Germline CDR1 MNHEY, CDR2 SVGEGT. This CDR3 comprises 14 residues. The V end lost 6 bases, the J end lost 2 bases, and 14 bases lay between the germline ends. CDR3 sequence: CASSRRVVTYEQYF. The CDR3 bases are TGTGCCAGCAGCCGCCGTGTAGTTACCTACGAGCAGTACTTC.

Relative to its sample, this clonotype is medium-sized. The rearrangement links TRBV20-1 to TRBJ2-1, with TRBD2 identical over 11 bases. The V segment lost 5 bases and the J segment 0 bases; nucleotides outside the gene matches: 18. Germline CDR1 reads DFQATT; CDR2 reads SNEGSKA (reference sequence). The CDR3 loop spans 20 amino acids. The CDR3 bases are TGCAGTGCTTTCCAAGCCCCCGGGACTAGCGGTTCGAGCTCCTACAATGAGCAGTTCTTC. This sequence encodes CSAFQAPGTSGSSSYNEQFF.

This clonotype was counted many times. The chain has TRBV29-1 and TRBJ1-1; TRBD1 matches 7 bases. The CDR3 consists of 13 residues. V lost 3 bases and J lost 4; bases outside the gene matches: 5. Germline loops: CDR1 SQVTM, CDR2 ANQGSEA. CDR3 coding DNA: TGCAGCGTTGAGCAGGGGGGAGGCACTGAAGCTTTCTTT. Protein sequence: CSVEQGGGTEAFF.

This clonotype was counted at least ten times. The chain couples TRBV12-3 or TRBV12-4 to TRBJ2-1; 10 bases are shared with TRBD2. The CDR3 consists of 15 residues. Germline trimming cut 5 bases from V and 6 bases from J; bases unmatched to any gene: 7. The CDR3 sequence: CASSQSGRGFNEQFF. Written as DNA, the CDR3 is TGTGCCAGCAGTCAAAGCGGGAGGGGATTCAATGAGCAGTTCTTC.

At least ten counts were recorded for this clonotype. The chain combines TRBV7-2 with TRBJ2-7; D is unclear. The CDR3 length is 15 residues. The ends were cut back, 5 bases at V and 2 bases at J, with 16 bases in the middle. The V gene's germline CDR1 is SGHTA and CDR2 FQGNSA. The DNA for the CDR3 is TGTGCCAGCAGCCCCGGGCGGAATCAACCCTACGAGCAGTACTTC. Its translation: CASSPGRNQPYEQYF. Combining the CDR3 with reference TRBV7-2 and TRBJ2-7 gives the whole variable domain GAGVSQSPSNKVTEKGKDVELRCDPISGHTALYWYRQSLGQGLEFLIYFQGNSAPDKSGLPSDRFSAERTGGSVSTLTIQRTQQEDSAVYLCASSPGRNQPYEQYFGPGTRLTVT.

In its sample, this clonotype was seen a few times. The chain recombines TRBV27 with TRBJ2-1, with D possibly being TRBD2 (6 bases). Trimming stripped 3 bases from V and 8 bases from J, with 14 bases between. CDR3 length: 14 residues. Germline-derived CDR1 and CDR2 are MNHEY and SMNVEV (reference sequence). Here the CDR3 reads CASSFYSREDEQFF. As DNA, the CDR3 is TGTGCCAGCAGTTTTTATAGCAGGGAGGATGAGCAGTTCTTC.